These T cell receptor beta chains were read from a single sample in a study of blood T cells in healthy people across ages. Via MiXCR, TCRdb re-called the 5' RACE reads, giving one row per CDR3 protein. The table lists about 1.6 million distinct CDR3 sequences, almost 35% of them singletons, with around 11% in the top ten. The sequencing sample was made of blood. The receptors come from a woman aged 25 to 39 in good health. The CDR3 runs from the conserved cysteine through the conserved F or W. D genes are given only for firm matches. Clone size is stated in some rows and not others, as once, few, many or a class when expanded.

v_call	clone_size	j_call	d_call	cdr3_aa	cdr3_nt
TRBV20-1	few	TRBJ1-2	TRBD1	CSVLHRGRKTFGGYTF	TGCAGTGTCCTCCACAGGGGACGAAAGACGTTCGGCGGCTACACCTTC
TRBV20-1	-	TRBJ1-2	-	CSARGDGPDYGYTF	TGCAGTGCTAGAGGGGACGGGCCTGACTATGGCTACACCTTC
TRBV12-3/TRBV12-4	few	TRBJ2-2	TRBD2	CASTLGTKNTGELFF	TGTGCCAGCACCCTGGGGACTAAGAACACCGGGGAGCTGTTTTTT
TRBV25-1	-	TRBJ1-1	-	CASSIPGGGEAFF	TGTGCCAGCAGCATCCCCGGGGGCGGTGAAGCTTTCTTT
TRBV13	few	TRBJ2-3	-	CASSLRGGLTTDTQYF	TGTGCCAGCAGCTTACGAGGGGGGCTTACCACAGATACGCAGTATTTT
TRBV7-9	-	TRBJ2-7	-	CASSPRRDNSYEQYF	TGTGCCAGCAGCCCCCGGCGGGACAATTCCTACGAGCAGTACTTC
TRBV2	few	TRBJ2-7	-	CASSEGLMAYEQYF	TGTGCCAGCAGTGAAGGCCTTATGGCCTACGAGCAGTACTTC
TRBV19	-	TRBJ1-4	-	CASSHRQGEKLFF	TGTGCTAGTAGTCACCGTCAAGGTGAAAAACTGTTTTTT
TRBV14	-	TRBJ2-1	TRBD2	CASSQEYGVVAGFNEQFF	TGTGCCAGCAGCCAAGAATACGGGGTGGTAGCGGGTTTCAATGAGCAGTTCTTC
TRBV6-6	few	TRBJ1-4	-	CASSYEDLEKLFF	TGTGCCAGCAGTTATGAGGACCTCGAAAAACTGTTTTTT
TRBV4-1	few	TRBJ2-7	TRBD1	CASDRVEDEQYF	TGCGCCTCGGACAGGGTAGAAGACGAGCAGTACTTC
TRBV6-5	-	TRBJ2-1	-	CASSNLGLGAYNEQFF	TGTGCCAGCAGCAACCTAGGGCTCGGCGCCTACAATGAGCAGTTCTTC
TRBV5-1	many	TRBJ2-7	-	CASSFQDHSREQYF	TGCGCCAGCAGCTTTCAGGATCACTCCCGGGAGCAGTACTTC
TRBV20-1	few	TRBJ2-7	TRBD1	CSAHPGQGRSYEQYF	TGCAGTGCCCACCCGGGACAGGGGAGATCCTACGAGCAGTACTTC
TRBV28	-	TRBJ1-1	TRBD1	CASGGQGVGNTEAFF	TGTGCCAGCGGGGGACAGGGGGTTGGTAACACTGAAGCTTTCTTT
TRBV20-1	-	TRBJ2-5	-	CSARALLEVSTQYF	TGCAGTGCTAGGGCTCTCCTGGAAGTGTCGACCCAGTACTTC
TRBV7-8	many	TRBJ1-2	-	CASSLGGLSYGYTF	TGTGCCAGCAGCTTAGGGGGGCTTAGCTATGGCTACACCTTC
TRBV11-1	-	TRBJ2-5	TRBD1	CASSLKRQGETQYF	TGTGCCAGCAGCCTAAAACGACAGGGTGAGACCCAGTACTTC
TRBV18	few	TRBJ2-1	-	CASSPTRQEGNEQFF	TGTGCCAGCTCACCGACTAGACAGGAGGGCAATGAGCAGTTCTTC
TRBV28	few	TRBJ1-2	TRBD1	CASTGGTGGLNGYTF	TGTGCCAGCACCGGGGGGACAGGGGGTTTGAATGGCTACACCTTC
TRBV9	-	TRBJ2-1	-	CASTRRGNNEQFF	TGTGCCAGCACCAGGAGGGGGAACAATGAGCAGTTCTTC
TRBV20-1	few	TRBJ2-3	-	CSASPQRTDTQYF	TGCAGTGCTAGCCCCCAAAGGACAGATACGCAGTATTTT
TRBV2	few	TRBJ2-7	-	CASSESTEQYF	TGTGCCAGCAGTGAGAGTACCGAGCAGTACTTC
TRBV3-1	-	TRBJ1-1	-	CASSQVQAVTEAFF	TGTGCCAGCAGCCAAGTACAGGCGGTTACTGAAGCTTTCTTT
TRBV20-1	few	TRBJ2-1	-	CSPRVPGLVNEQFF	TGCAGTCCCCGGGTTCCGGGACTCGTCAATGAGCAGTTCTTC
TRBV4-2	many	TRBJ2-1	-	CASSQARSSYNEQFF	TGTGCCAGCAGCCAAGCCCGGAGCTCCTACAATGAGCAGTTCTTC
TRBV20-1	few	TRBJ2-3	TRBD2	CSGPGTSDTDTQYF	TGCAGTGGCCCCGGGACTAGCGACACAGATACGCAGTATTTT
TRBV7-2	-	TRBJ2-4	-	CASSGGAKNIQYF	TGTGCCAGCAGCGGAGGAGCCAAAAACATCCAGTACTTC
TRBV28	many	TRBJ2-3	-	CASSLHDTQYF	TGTGCCAGCAGTTTACACGATACGCAGTATTTT
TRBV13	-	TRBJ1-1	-	CASSLSTDEAFF	TGTGCCAGCAGCTTGAGTACCGATGAAGCTTTCTTT
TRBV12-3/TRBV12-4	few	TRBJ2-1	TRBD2	CASSLFGGGVYNEQFF	TGTGCCAGCAGTTTATTTGGCGGGGGGGTTTACAATGAGCAGTTCTTC
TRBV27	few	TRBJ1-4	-	CASSYRVTGSGKLFF	TGTGCCAGCAGTTACAGGGTAACCGGGAGCGGAAAACTGTTTTTT
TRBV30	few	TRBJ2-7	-	CAWFDKGLSYEQYF	TGTGCCTGGTTCGACAAGGGGCTATCCTACGAGCAGTACTTC
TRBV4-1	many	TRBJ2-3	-	CASSLRSSGRLYF	TGCGCCAGCAGCCTCCGCTCTTCCGGCAGACTGTATTTT
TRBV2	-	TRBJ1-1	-	CASSEGQPLEAFF	TGTGCCAGCAGTGAAGGTCAGCCTCTTGAAGCTTTCTTT
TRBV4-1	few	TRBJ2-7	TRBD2	CASSRPYSGVSSYEQYF	TGCGCCAGCAGCCGACCATATAGCGGGGTGAGCTCCTACGAGCAGTACTTC
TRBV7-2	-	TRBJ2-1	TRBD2	CASRTTSGRAFYNEQFF	TGTGCCAGCAGGACTACTAGCGGGAGGGCCTTTTACAATGAGCAGTTCTTC
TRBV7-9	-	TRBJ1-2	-	CASSSSGQTGYTF	TGTGCCAGCAGCTCGTCCGGTCAAACTGGCTACACCTTC
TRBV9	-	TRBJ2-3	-	CASSRDGGSTDTQYF	TGTGCCAGCAGCAGAGACGGCGGGAGCACAGATACGCAGTATTTT
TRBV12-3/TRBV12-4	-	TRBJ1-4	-	CASSPPTGLGEKLFF	TGTGCCAGCAGTCCTCCAACTGGACTCGGTGAAAAACTGTTTTTT
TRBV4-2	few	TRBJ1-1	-	CASSPLFDTGTEAFF	TGTGCCAGCAGCCCATTATTTGACACGGGCACTGAAGCTTTCTTT
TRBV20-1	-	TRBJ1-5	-	CSACHNSNQPQHF	TGCAGTGCCTGCCATAATAGCAATCAGCCCCAGCATTTT
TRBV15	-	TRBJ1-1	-	CATREGLTATEAFF	TGTGCCACCAGGGAGGGGCTGACGGCCACTGAAGCTTTCTTT
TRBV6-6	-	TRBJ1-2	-	CASSYSSGAGGYTF	TGTGCCAGCAGTTACTCATCGGGGGCGGGTGGCTACACCTTC
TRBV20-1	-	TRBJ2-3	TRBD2	CSAGRGEPTDTQYF	TGCAGTGCTGGCCGGGGGGAGCCCACAGATACGCAGTATTTT
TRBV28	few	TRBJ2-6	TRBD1	CASSLLAGGTSGANVLTF	TGTGCCAGCAGTTTGTTGGCAGGGGGAACCTCTGGGGCCAACGTCCTGACTTTC
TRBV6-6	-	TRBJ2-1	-	CASSRDMATRYNEQFF	TGTGCCAGCAGTCGGGACATGGCCACGAGATACAATGAGCAGTTCTTC
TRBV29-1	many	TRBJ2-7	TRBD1	CSVKYGRDSTYEQYF	TGCAGCGTTAAATATGGCCGGGACAGTACCTACGAGCAGTACTTC
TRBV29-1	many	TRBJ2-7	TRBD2	CSVEVAGGYEQYF	TGCAGCGTTGAAGTAGCGGGAGGCTACGAGCAGTACTTC
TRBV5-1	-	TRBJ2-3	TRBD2	CASSLGSSGRLGADTQYF	TGCGCCAGCAGCTTGGGTTCGAGCGGGAGACTAGGAGCAGATACGCAGTATTTT
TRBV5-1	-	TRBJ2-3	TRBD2	CASSLGGTSGGTTDTQYF	TGCGCCAGCAGCTTGGGGGGGACTAGCGGGGGAACCACAGATACGCAGTATTTT
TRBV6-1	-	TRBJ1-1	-	CASSGPRLARNTEAFF	TGTGCCAGCAGTGGACCAAGACTCGCCAGGAACACTGAAGCTTTCTTT
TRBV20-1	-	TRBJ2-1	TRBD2	CSASGAGGTSYNEQFF	TGCAGTGCTAGTGGAGCGGGGGGAACCTCCTACAATGAGCAGTTCTTC
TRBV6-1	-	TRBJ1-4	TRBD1	CASRSGTGGLLSEKLFF	TGTGCCAGCAGGTCCGGGACAGGGGGGCTACTAAGTGAAAAACTGTTTTTT
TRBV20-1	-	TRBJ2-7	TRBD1	CSARELGQGIMYEQYF	TGCAGTGCTAGAGAACTGGGACAGGGAATTATGTACGAGCAGTACTTC